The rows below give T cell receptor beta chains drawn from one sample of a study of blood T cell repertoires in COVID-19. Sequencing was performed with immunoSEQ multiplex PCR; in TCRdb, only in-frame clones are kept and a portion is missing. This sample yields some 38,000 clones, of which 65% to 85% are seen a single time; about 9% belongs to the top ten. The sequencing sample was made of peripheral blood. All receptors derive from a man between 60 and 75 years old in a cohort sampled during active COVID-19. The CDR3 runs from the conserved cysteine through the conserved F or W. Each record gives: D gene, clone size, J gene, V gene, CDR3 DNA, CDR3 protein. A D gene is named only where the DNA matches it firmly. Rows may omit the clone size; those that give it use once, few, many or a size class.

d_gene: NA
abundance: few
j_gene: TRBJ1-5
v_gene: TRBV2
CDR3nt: TGTGCCAGCCGAACAGAGAAAAGCAATCAGCCCCAGCATTTT
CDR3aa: CASRTEKSNQPQHF

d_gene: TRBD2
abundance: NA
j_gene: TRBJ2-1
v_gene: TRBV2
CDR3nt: TGTGCCACCTCGGGACTAGCGGGGGGGCTGGGTGAGCAGTTCTTC
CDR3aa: CATSGLAGGLGEQFF

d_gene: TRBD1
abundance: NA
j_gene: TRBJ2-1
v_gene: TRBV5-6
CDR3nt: TGTGCCAGCAGCTTGGGGGACAGTGGGTTCCATGAGCAGTTCTTC
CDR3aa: CASSLGDSGFHEQFF

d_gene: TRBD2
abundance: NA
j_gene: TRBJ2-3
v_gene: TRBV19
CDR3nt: TGTGCCAGTAGTTCTTCGCGCGGGGGTACAGATACGCAGTATTTT
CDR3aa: CASSSSRGGTDTQYF

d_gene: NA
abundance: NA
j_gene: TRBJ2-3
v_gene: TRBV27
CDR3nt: TGTGCCAGCAGTCCCCCCCCAGCGGGTGCGGGCATGGGTACGCAGTATTTT
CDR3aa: CASSPPPAGAGMGTQYF

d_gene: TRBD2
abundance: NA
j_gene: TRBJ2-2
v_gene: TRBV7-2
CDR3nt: TGTGCCAGCAGCTTAGCGCGGAGATTGGGCGGGAGGGGACCCACCGGGGAGCTGTTTTTT
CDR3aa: CASSLARRLGGRGPTGELFF

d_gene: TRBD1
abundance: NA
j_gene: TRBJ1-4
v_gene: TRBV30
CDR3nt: TGTGCCTGGAATGAGCGGACAGGGGGTTTTGAAAAACTGTTTTTT
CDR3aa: CAWNERTGGFEKLFF

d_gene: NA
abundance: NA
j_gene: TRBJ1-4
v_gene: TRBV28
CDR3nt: TGTGCCAGCAGTTTGTTGCGGGGCCGGGGAAAACTGTTTTTT
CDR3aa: CASSLLRGRGKLFF

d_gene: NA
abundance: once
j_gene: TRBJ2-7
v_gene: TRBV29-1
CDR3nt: TGCAGCGTTGAATATCAGGCAGCCGCCTCCTACGAGCAGTACTTC
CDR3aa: CSVEYQAAASYEQYF

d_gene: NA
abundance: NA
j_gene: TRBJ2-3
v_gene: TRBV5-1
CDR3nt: TGCGCCAGCAGCTCAGGGGGCACAGATACGCAGTATTTT
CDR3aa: CASSSGGTDTQYF

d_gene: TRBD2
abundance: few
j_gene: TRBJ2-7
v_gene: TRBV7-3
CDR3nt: TGTGCCAGCAGCTTTGGCCCGGGAGGATTTCCTCAGTACTTC
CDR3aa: CASSFGPGGFPQYF

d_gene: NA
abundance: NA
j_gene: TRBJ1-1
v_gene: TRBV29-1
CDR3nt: TGCAGCGTTGTGGAGGGTGCTTTCTTT
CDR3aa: CSVVEGAFF

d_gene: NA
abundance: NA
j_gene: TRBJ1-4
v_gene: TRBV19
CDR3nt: TGTGCCAGTAGTTCTCCAGGGGAAATCGATGAAAAACTGTTTTTT
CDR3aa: CASSSPGEIDEKLFF

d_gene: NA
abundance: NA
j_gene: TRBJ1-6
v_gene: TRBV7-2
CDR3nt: TGTGCCAGCAGCTTAGGCCATTTAAAGTCGGGTTTTAGATCACCCCTCCACTTT
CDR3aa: CASSLGHLKSGFRSPLHF

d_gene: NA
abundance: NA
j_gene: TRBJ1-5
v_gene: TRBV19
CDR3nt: TGTGCCAGTAGGGCAGGGTATAGCAATCAGCCCCAGCATTTT
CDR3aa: CASRAGYSNQPQHF

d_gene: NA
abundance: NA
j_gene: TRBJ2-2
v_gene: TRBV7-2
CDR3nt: TGTGCCAGCAGCTTAGTTGTGAGGGTAGCCGGGGAGCTGTTTTTT
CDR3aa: CASSLVVRVAGELFF

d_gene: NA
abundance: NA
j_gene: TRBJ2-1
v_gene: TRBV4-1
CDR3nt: TGCGCCAGCAGCTTCCGGACTGGGAATGAGCAGTTCTTC
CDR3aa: CASSFRTGNEQFF

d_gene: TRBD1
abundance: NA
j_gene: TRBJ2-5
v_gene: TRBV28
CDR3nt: TGTGCCAGCATCGGGACAGGGCTCGGACCCCCACAAGAGACCCAGTACTTC
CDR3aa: CASIGTGLGPPQETQYF

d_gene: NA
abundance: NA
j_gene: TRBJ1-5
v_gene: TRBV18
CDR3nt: TGTGCCAGCTCTCCGAGGGAGCTCGTCGCCTATCAGCCCCAGCATTTT
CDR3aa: CASSPRELVAYQPQHF

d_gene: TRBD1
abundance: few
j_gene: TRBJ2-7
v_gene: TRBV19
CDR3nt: TGTGCCAGTAGTATCCTGGGACAGGGGGTAAGCGAGCAGTACTTC
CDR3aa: CASSILGQGVSEQYF

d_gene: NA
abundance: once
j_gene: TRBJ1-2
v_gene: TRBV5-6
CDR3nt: TGTGCCAGCCATCGAGGTGGGGGGAGCCTCTATGGCTACACCTTC
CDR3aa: CASHRGGGSLYGYTF

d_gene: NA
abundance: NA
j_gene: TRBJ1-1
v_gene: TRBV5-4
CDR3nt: TGTGCCAGCAGCTTGGCAAACGGGGGATTGGGTGAAGCTTTCTTT
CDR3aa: CASSLANGGLGEAFF

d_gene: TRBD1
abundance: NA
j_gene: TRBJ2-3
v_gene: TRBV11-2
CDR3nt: TGTGCCAGCAGCTCTCGACAGGGCGATACGCAGTATTTT
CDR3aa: CASSSRQGDTQYF

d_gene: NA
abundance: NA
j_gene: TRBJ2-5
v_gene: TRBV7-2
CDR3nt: TGTGCCAGCAGCCGTATAGGAGTAGTGGGAGAGACCCAGTACTTC
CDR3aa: CASSRIGVVGETQYF

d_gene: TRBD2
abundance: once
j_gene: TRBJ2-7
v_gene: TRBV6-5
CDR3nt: TGTGCCAGCAGGGACAGCGGGGGGCCTTCCTACGAGCAGTACTTC
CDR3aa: CASRDSGGPSYEQYF

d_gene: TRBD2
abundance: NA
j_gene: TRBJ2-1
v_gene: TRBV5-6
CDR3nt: TGTGCCAGCAGCTTGGGTATAGCGGGGGGCCACTCCTACAATGAGCAGTTCTTC
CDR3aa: CASSLGIAGGHSYNEQFF

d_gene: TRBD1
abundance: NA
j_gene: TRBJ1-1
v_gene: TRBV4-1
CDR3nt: TGCGCCAGCAGCCCACAGGGGATCAGCACTGAAGCTTTCTTT
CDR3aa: CASSPQGISTEAFF

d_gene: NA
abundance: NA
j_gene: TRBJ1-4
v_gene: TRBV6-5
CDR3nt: TGTGCCAGCAGTTTAAGGGGGTGGACTAATGAAAAACTGTTTTTT
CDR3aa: CASSLRGWTNEKLFF

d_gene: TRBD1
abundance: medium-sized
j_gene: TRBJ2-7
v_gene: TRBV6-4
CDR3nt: TGTGCCAGCAGGGGGACAGGAGGATACCACGAGCAGTACTTC
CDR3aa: CASRGTGGYHEQYF

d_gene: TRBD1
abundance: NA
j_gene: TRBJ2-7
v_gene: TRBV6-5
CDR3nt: TGTGCCAGCAGTTACGGACAGGGTCCCATCAACGAGCAGTACTTC
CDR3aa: CASSYGQGPINEQYF

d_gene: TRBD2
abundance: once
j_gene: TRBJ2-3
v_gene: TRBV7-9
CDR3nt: TGTGCCAGCAGTTTTAGCGGGGGGGGCACAGATACGCAGTATTTT
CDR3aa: CASSFSGGGTDTQYF

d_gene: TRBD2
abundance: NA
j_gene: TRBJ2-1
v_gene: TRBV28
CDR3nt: TGTGCCAGCAGCAAGACTAGCGGGAGGTTCAATGAGCAGTTCTTC
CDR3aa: CASSKTSGRFNEQFF

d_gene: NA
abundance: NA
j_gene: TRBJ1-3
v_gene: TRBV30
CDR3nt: TGTGCCTGGAGTGTCGGCGGGGGTGGAAACACCATATATTTT
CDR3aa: CAWSVGGGGNTIYF

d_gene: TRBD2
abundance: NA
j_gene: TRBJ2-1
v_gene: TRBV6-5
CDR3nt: TGTGCCAGCAGTTTAGCGGGGGGGATTCTGTATGAGCAGTTCTTC
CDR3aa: CASSLAGGILYEQFF

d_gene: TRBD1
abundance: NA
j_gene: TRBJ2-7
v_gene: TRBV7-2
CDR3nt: TGTGCCAGCAGCCGGACAGGCAGCTCCTACGAGCAGTACTTC
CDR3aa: CASSRTGSSYEQYF

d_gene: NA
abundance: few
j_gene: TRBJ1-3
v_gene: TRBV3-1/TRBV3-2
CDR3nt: TGTGCCAGCAGCGCCGGCGGCAGGGGTTGGGCTGGAAACACCATATATTTT
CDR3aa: CASSAGGRGWAGNTIYF

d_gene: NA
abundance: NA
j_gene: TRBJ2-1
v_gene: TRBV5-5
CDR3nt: TGTGCCAGCAGCTCTTCAGAGGCTAAAAGCTCCTACAATGAGCAGTTCTTC
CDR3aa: CASSSSEAKSSYNEQFF

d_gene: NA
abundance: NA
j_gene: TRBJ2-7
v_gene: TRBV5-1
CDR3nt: TGCGCCAGCAGCTTGGGGGGCGGGACCGAGCAGTACTTC
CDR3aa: CASSLGGGTEQYF

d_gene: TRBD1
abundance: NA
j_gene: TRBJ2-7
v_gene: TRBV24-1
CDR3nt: TGTGCCACCAGTGAGGCCGGGACAGCCTACGAGCAGTACTTC
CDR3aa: CATSEAGTAYEQYF

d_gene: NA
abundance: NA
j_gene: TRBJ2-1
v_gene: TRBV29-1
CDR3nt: TGCAGCGTTGTTAGGGAGAGCTCCTACAATGAGCAGTTCTTC
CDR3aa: CSVVRESSYNEQFF

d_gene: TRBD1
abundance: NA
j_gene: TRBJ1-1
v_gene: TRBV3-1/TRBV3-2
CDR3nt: TGTGCCAGCAGCCAAGTTACCGACAGGGACTCATGGGGGACTGAAGCTTTCTTT
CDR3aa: CASSQVTDRDSWGTEAFF

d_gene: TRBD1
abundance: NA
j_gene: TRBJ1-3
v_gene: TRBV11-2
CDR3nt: TGTGCCAGCAGTCGCGACAGGGAAGTTGGAAACACCATATATTTT
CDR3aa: CASSRDREVGNTIYF

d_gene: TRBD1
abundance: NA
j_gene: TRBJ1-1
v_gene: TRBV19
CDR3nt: TGTGCCAGTAGCCCGGGACAGCACACTGAAGCTTTCTTT
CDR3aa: CASSPGQHTEAFF

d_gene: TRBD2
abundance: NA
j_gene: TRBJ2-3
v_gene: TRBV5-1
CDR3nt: TGCGCCAGCCGAGGCGGGAGCAGGGATACGCAGTATTTT
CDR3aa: CASRGGSRDTQYF

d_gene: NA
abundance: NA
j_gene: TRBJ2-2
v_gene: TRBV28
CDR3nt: TGTGCCAGCAGTTTATCTTCCACCGGGGAGCTGTTTTTT
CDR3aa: CASSLSSTGELFF

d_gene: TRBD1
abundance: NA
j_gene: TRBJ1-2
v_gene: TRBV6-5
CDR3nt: TGTGCCAGCAGTTTCCGGGACAGGGGATTGAACTATGGCTACACCTTC
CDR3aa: CASSFRDRGLNYGYTF

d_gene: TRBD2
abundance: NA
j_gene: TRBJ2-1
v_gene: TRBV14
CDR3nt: TGTGCCAGCAGCCTGAGCTTGAACGGGAGGGCCGGTCGGCAGTTCTTC
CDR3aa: CASSLSLNGRAGRQFF

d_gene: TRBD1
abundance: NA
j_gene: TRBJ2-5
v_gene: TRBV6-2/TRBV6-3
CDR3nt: TGTGCCAGCAGTTACTCCCGGGGACAGCTACAAGAGACCCAGTACTTC
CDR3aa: CASSYSRGQLQETQYF